This T cell receptor (beta chain) came from a study of OX40 agonist ivuxolimab in advanced cancers. Profiled with immunoSEQ multiplex PCR; TCRdb holds only in-frame clones, not every one. The sample gives fewer than 90,000 clones, around nine tenths of which show up once; 0.2% to 0.3% is in the top ten. V lost 3 bases and J lost 3; bases outside the gene matches: 3. The CDR3 sequence is 14 residues long. The germline V gene has CDR1 MDHEN and CDR2 SYDVKM. The sequences come from CD4+ or CD8+ T cells sorted from blood, collected in a trial of the OX40 agonist ivuxolimab. The V and J genes are TRBV28 and TRBJ1-2; the match to TRBD1 covers 8 bases. The receptor was derived from an adult with an advanced solid tumor such as melanoma, head and neck, liver or kidney cancer. CDR3 region: CASSLPGQDYGYTF. In nucleotides, the CDR3 is TGTGCCAGCAGTTTGCCGGGACAGGACTATGGCTACACCTTC.